The 17 T cell receptor beta chains given below trace back to one sample, sequenced in a study of cytomegalovirus exposure and HLA in healthy donors. PCR involved 60 Vbeta and 13 Jbeta primers. Sequenced by immunoSEQ multiplex PCR; TCRdb stores in-frame clones only, minus some. This sample has hundreds of thousands of clones, with over 60% found just once. Sequenced sample: PBMCs. The receptors derive from a male donor in good health and CMV-seronegative.

The rearrangement uses TRBV11-2 and TRBJ1-3; 7 positions agree with TRBD1. CDR3 length: 14 residues. From germline, CDR1 is SGHAT and CDR2 FQNNGV. Unmatched junction bases numbered 5, after V lost 5 bases and J lost 4 bases. The CDR3 coding sequence is TGTGCCAGCAGCCCGACAGGGACAGGAAACACCATATATTTT. It specifies CASSPTGTGNTIYF.

This clone showed up just a few times. The V gene is TRBV29-1, the J gene TRBJ2-7, with 12 bases lining up with TRBD1. The ends lost 7 bases at V and 7 bases at J; junction bases unmatched: 5. The CDR3 length is 12 residues. Looked up from germline, CDR1 is SQVTM and CDR2 is ANQGSEA. CDR3 sequence (DNA): TGCAGCGCAGGGGACAGGGGGCGGGAGCAGTACTTC. Translation: CSAGDRGREQYF.

The CDR3 region is CASSRTGISYEQYF. As DNA, the CDR3 is TGTGCCAGCAGCCGGACAGGGATCTCCTACGAGCAGTACTTC. The V gene is TRBV5-6, the J gene TRBJ2-7, with TRBD1 matching 8 bases. Germline V gene sequence: CDR1 SGHDT, CDR2 YYEEEE. The CDR3 is 14 amino acids. Trimming cost V 4 bases and J 0 bases; bases outside gene matches: 3.

V and J are TRBV9 and TRBJ2-1, with TRBD2 identical over 11 bases. The V segment lost 2 bases and the J segment 10 bases; nucleotides outside the gene matches: 8. The CDR3 contains 15 residues. Germline loops: CDR1 SGDLS, CDR2 YYNGEE. CDR3 DNA sequence: TGTGCCAGCAGCGTGGGGGTAGCGGGAGGGGGCGAGCAGTTCTTC. It specifies CASSVGVAGGGEQFF. The whole variable domain, filled in from reference TRBV9 and TRBJ2-1, reads DSGVTQTPKHLITATGQRVTLRCSPRSGDLSVYWYQQSLDQGLQFLIQYYNGEERAKGNILERFSAQQFPDLHSELNLSSLELGDSALYFCASSVGVAGGGEQFFGPGTRLTVL.

The CDR3 DNA sequence: TGTGCCAGCAGGAGCGGGGGGGCTTCCGGGGAGCTGTTTTTT. This translates into CASRSGGASGELFF. The chain combines TRBV25-1 with TRBJ2-2, with 10 bases that match TRBD2. The CDR3 covers 14 residues. V lost 6 bases and J lost 6; bases outside the gene matches: 4. Germline V CDR1 and CDR2: MGHDK, SYGVNS.

The chain couples TRBV10-1 to TRBJ1-4; D ambiguous. Trimming cost V 4 bases and J 6 bases, with 9 bases left between them. Germline V CDR1 and CDR2: WNHNN, SYGVQD (reference sequence). The CDR3 is 13 amino acids. The CDR3 coding sequence is TGCGCCAGCAGTGCACAGAATGATGAAAAACTGTTTTTT. This encodes CASSAQNDEKLFF.

The chain recombines TRBV7-9 with TRBJ2-1, with TRBD2 as a possible D gene (5 bases). The germline V gene has CDR1 SEHNR and CDR2 FQNEAQ (reference sequence). V was shortened by 8 bases and J by 2 bases, with 10 bases between the two germline ends. The CDR3 runs 13 residues. The CDR3 loop reads CASGVGTYNEQFF. The CDR3 DNA is TGTGCCAGCGGGGTCGGGACCTACAATGAGCAGTTCTTC.

This clone was counted only a few times. The chain is built from TRBV5-1 and TRBJ2-5, with TRBD2 identical over 8 bases. Germline lookup yields CDR1 SGHRS and CDR2 YFSETQ. This CDR3 contains 13 residues. The junction had 1 base not matched to a gene; V was cut back by 1 base and J by 5 bases. Here the CDR3 reads CASSLRGGETQYF. The CDR3 DNA is TGCGCCAGCAGCTTGCGGGGGGGGGAGACCCAGTACTTC. Drawing the rest from reference TRBV5-1 and TRBJ2-5, the complete variable domain is KAGVTQTPRYLIKTRGQQVTLSCSPISGHRSVSWYQQTPGQGLQFLFEYFSETQRNKGNFPGRFSGRQFSNSRSEMNVSTLELGDSALYLCASSLRGGETQYFGPGTRLLVL.

This chain joins TRBV10-3 and TRBJ2-7, with TRBD2 matching 10 bases. The V gene end was trimmed by 3 bases and the J gene end by 1 base; junction bases not matched to a gene: 12. There are 18 residues in the CDR3. Germline V gives CDR1 ENHRY, CDR2 SYGVKD. Here the CDR3 DNA reads TGTGCCATCAGTGAAGGTGCTAGCGGGAGAGGCCGGTCCTACGAGCAGTACTTC. It encodes CAISEGASGRGRSYEQYF.

The chain uses TRBV11-1 and TRBJ2-3, with 8 bases aligning to TRBD1. With 2 bases clipped from V and 1 base from J, the junction kept 2 bases outside the gene matches. Germline CDR1 SGHAT, CDR2 FQDESV (reference sequence). There are 15 residues in the CDR3. The chain's CDR3 is CASSLRDRRTDTQYF. The CDR3 nucleotides read TGTGCCAGCAGCTTAAGGGACAGGCGCACAGATACGCAGTATTTT.

This chain links TRBV5-1 with TRBJ1-3; unclear D gene. The V end lost 0 bases, the J end lost 0 bases, and 4 bases lay between the germline ends. Looked up from germline, CDR1 is SGHRS and CDR2 is YFSETQ. This CDR3 is built from 14 residues. CDR3 DNA sequence: TGCGCCAGCAGCTTGGCAGTCTCTGGAAACACCATATATTTT. Its translation is CASSLAVSGNTIYF.

The chain is built from TRBV9 and TRBJ1-3, with D maybe TRBD1 (6 bases). The germline CDR1 and CDR2 sequences are SGDLS and YYNGEE. The ends were cut back, 3 bases at V and 3 bases at J, with 13 bases in the middle. The CDR3 covers 15 residues. The DNA of the CDR3 is TGTGCCAGCAGCGAAGACAGGAGAGTTGGAAACACCATATATTTT. Translation: CASSEDRRVGNTIYF.

The chain links TRBV6-1 to TRBJ1-4; a weak D match, TRBD1 (6 bases). The CDR3 is made up of 14 amino acids. The germline V gene has CDR1 MNHNS and CDR2 SASEGT. V was clipped by 2 bases and J by 8 bases, with 12 bases between them. CDR3 nucleotide sequence: TGTGCCAGCAGTGAACGGGGGGCTGGGGAAAAACTGTTTTTT. It codes for CASSERGAGEKLFF.

The J gene is TRBJ2-3, the V gene TRBV18, with no clear D. CDR3 size: 15 residues. Germline CDR1 KGHSH, CDR2 LQKENI. Trimming left V 3 bases short and J 2 bases short, with 12 bases between. The DNA for the CDR3 is TGTGCCAGCTCACCCCAGGCTTCTACCACAGATACGCAGTATTTT. As protein: CASSPQASTTDTQYF.

This sequence joins TRBV13 and TRBJ2-1; 7 nucleotides line up with TRBD2. The CDR3 has 14 residues. Germline CDR1 is PRHDT and CDR2 is FYEKMQ (reference sequence). Trimming at V came to 6 bases and at J to 4 bases, leaving 6 bases not matched to a gene. The CDR3 DNA reads as TGTGCCAGCAGGCCGACACTAGCGTACAATGAGCAGTTCTTC. Residues: CASRPTLAYNEQFF.

CDR3 sequence (DNA): TGTGCCAGCAGCCGCTTTGGGCAGGCCCAGATAACCGGGGAGCTGTTTTTT. The encoded protein is CASSRFGQAQITGELFF. The V call is TRBV6-4, the J call TRBJ2-2; D is undetermined. Germline-derived CDR1 and CDR2 are MRHNA and SNTAGT. With 6 bases removed from V and 5 bases from J, the gap between germline ends came to 22 bases. This CDR3 comprises 17 residues.

V usage is TRBV6-4 and J usage is TRBJ2-1; D is possibly TRBD1 (6 bases). Trimming shortened V by 6 bases and J by 5 bases, and 14 bases separated the two germline ends. The germline CDR1 and CDR2 sequences are MRHNA and SNTAGT. The CDR3 sequence is 14 residues long. The CDR3 spells CASRLGTPNNEQFF. The CDR3 nucleotides are TGTGCCAGCAGGCTCGGGACACCTAACAATGAGCAGTTCTTC.